These 29 T cell receptor beta chains were sequenced from one sample in a study of blood T cell repertoires in COVID-19. The method was immunoSEQ multiplex PCR; TCRdb's version includes in-frame clones alone and lacks a portion of them. The profile shows hundreds of thousands of clones, 70% to 90% of them singletons. The sequenced sample consisted of peripheral blood. Receptors were obtained from a man in his forties or fifties with acute or convalescent COVID-19.

This clone came up once. This sequence joins TRBV30 and TRBJ1-3; a weak D match, TRBD1 (6 bases). In germline, CDR1 is GTSNPN, CDR2 SVGIG (reference sequence). V was trimmed by 5 bases and J by 4 bases, leaving 18 bases between them. The CDR3 is 15 residues long. CDR3 in amino acids: CAWGDIRTDGNTIYF. CDR3 DNA: TGTGCCTGGGGTGATATTCGGACAGACGGAAACACCATATATTTT.

The J gene is TRBJ1-6, the V gene TRBV4-1, with D uncertain. The V end was cut by 4 bases, the J end by 9 bases, with 10 bases between. The germline V gene has CDR1 MGHRA and CDR2 YSYEKL. The CDR3 has 13 residues. The CDR3 region is CASSPDTGSPLHF. The CDR3 DNA reads TGCGCCAGCAGCCCAGACACGGGTTCACCCCTCCACTTT.

This clone was seen only once. The chain uses TRBV13 and TRBJ2-1, with D tentatively TRBD2 (5 bases). The CDR3 contains 14 residues. With 5 bases removed from V and 8 bases from J, the gap between germline ends came to 16 bases. Germline assignment: CDR1 PRHDT and CDR2 FYEKMQ (reference sequence). The DNA for the CDR3 is TGTGCCAGCAGCCCACAGCGGCGAAGGGATGAGCAGTTCTTC. Residues: CASSPQRRRDEQFF.

The chain uses TRBV4-3 and TRBJ1-4; no firm D call. V dropped 1 base and J dropped 4 bases, with 19 bases sitting between them. CDR3 length: 18 amino acids. From germline, CDR1 is LGHNA and CDR2 YSLEER. Here the CDR3 reads CASSQVLSLGANNEKLFF. The CDR3 DNA sequence: TGCGCCAGCAGCCAAGTTTTAAGTTTAGGAGCAAATAATGAAAAACTGTTTTTT.

The chain recombines TRBV30 with TRBJ1-5; 8 bases agree with TRBD1. CDR1 and CDR2 from the germline V gene are GTSNPN and SVGIG (reference sequence). This CDR3 comprises 15 residues. Trimming at V came to 1 base and at J to 6 bases, leaving 8 bases not matched to a gene. CDR3 DNA: TGTGCCTGGAGTGGGGCGACAGGGGCAGGTCAGCCCCAGCATTTT. This sequence encodes CAWSGATGAGQPQHF.

In this sample, this clone turned up once. The chain joins TRBV19 to TRBJ1-1, with a possible D match to TRBD1 (6 bases). Trimming pared 7 bases from V and 1 base from J, leaving 13 bases between. CDR3 length equals 14 residues. Germline lookup yields CDR1 LNHDA and CDR2 SQIVND (reference sequence). CDR3 sequence (DNA): TGTGCCAGTACTCCGACAGGAGCGAACACTGAAGCTTTCTTT. Translation: CASTPTGANTEAFF.

CDR3 region: CASSPDRALGYTF. The CDR3 DNA follows: TGCGCCAGCAGCCCAGACAGGGCCCTAGGCTACACCTTC. The chain employs TRBV4-1 and TRBJ1-2; 7 nucleotides line up with TRBD1. The V segment lost 4 bases and the J segment 8 bases; nucleotides outside the gene matches: 7. The CDR3 is made up of 13 amino acids. The germline gives CDR1 MGHRA, CDR2 YSYEKL.

A single count supports this clone. The chain recombines TRBV9 with TRBJ1-4; maybe TRBD1 (5 bases). Trimming removed 4 bases at V and 5 bases at J, with 12 bases between. Germline CDR1 SGDLS, CDR2 YYNGEE. This CDR3 contains 14 residues. CDR3 DNA: TGTGCCAGCAGCAAGAATGGGGGGAATGAAAAACTGTTTTTT. It is translated as CASSKNGGNEKLFF.

V and J are TRBV14 and TRBJ2-7, with 7 bases fitting TRBD1. From germline, CDR1 is SGHDN and CDR2 FVKESK. The CDR3 contains 18 residues. V lost 2 bases, J lost 0 bases, and 13 bases stayed unmatched. Here the CDR3 DNA reads TGTGCCAGCAGCCAAAAAGGGGCGACAGGGCTAAACTCCTACGAGCAGTACTTC. This codes for CASSQKGATGLNSYEQYF. Together with reference TRBV14 and TRBJ2-7, the CDR3 gives the full variable domain: EAGVTQFPSHSVIEKGQTVTLRCDPISGHDNLYWYRRVMGKEIKFLLHFVKESKQDESGMPNNRFLAERTGGTYSTLKVQPAELEDSGVYFCASSQKGATGLNSYEQYFGPGTRLTVT.

The chain joins TRBV7-2 to TRBJ2-2, with D possibly matching TRBD2 (6 bases). In germline, CDR1 is SGHTA, CDR2 FQGNSA. This CDR3 region has 14 residues. V lost 5 bases to trimming and J lost 7 bases, with 14 bases between them. The CDR3 DNA reads TGTGCCAGCAGCCGGGGAGGTCTTGTCGGGGAGCTGTTTTTT. This encodes CASSRGGLVGELFF.

The J gene is TRBJ2-5, the V gene TRBV24-1; the D is unclear. The CDR3 totals 13 residues. Germline assignment: CDR1 KGHDR and CDR2 SFDVKD. V shed 4 bases and J shed 5 bases, with 10 bases lying between them. CDR3 sequence (DNA): TGTGCCACCAGTGACGATCAACGGGAGACCCAGTACTTC. Translation: CATSDDQRETQYF.

The V gene is TRBV3-1 (or the pseudogene TRBV3-2), the J gene TRBJ1-1, with D possibly matching TRBD1 (5 bases). Germline V gene sequence: CDR1 LGHDT, CDR2 YNNKEL (reference sequence). CDR3 length equals 13 residues. The V end lost 4 bases, the J end lost 5 bases, and 11 bases lay between the germline ends. CDR3 nucleotide sequence: TGTGCCAGCAGCCGGGGGGTGGGTACTGAAGCTTTCTTT. This gives the protein CASSRGVGTEAFF.

The chain recombines TRBV19 with TRBJ2-7; possibly TRBD1 for D (6 bases). Germline assignment: CDR1 LNHDA and CDR2 SQIVND (reference sequence). V lost 5 bases and J 0 bases, leaving 11 bases between the germline ends. The CDR3 loop spans 14 amino acids. DNA of the CDR3: TGTGCCAGTAGTCCCCGGGACACCTCCTACGAGCAGTACTTC. It specifies CASSPRDTSYEQYF.

This clone appeared once. CDR3 bases: TGTGCCAGCAGTAAGTCAGGGACAGGGGGTAACACTGAAGCTTTCTTT. It yields the protein CASSKSGTGGNTEAFF. This chain uses TRBV6-2 or TRBV6-3 with TRBJ1-1; 11 bases fit TRBD1. The J segment lost 2 bases and the V segment lost 5 bases, leaving 7 bases of the junction unmatched. The CDR3 covers 16 residues. The V gene's germline CDR1 is MNHEY and CDR2 SVGEGT.

The genes are TRBV20-1 and TRBJ2-5, with TRBD2 matching 10 bases. The CDR3 is 15 residues long. V dropped 3 bases and J dropped 3; count of bases not matched to a gene: 7. In germline, CDR1 is DFQATT, CDR2 SNEGSKA (reference sequence). DNA of the CDR3: TGCAGTGCTAGTCTACTAGCGGGGATCGAAGAGACCCAGTACTTC. Translated: CSASLLAGIEETQYF.

The rearrangement joins TRBV27 to TRBJ1-4; D not certain. The V and J ends lost 4 bases and 1 base respectively, with 7 bases between them. Germline CDR1 MNHEY, CDR2 SMNVEV (reference sequence). The length of the CDR3 is 14 residues. The CDR3 loop is CASSSAGTNEKLFF. In nucleotides, the CDR3 is TGTGCCAGCAGTTCCGCGGGAACTAATGAAAAACTGTTTTTT.

This sequence joins TRBV24-1 and TRBJ2-3; 13 positions match TRBD2. CDR1 and CDR2 (germline): KGHDR, SFDVKD. V shed 3 bases, J shed 3 bases, and the junction held 8 bases outside the gene matches. The CDR3 is 18 amino acids. CDR3 nucleotides: TGTGCCACCAGTGATACACGGACTAGCGGGGGTAGGACAGATACGCAGTATTTT. It encodes CATSDTRTSGGRTDTQYF.

The chain carries TRBV30 and TRBJ2-7; D might be TRBD2 (6 bases). Trimming cost V 4 bases and J 3 bases, with 13 bases left between them. CDR1 GTSNPN and CDR2 SVGIG come from the germline V gene (reference sequence). CDR3 size: 13 residues. The CDR3: CAWNFGGGYEQYF. The CDR3 nucleotides are TGTGCCTGGAACTTCGGGGGTGGCTACGAGCAGTACTTC.

The chain is built from TRBV19 and TRBJ1-2, with a tentative D call TRBD1 (5 bases). Trimming stripped 7 bases from V and 8 bases from J, with 11 bases between. The germline V gene has CDR1 LNHDA and CDR2 SQIVND (reference sequence). The length of the CDR3 is 11 residues. In DNA form, the CDR3 reads TGTGCCAGTATGATGGGGGGAGGCTACACCTTC. Its translation: CASMMGGGYTF. Full variable domain (missing parts from reference TRBV19 and TRBJ1-2): DGGITQSPKYLFRKEGQNVTLSCEQNLNHDAMYWYRQDPGQGLRLIYYSQIVNDFQKGDIAEGYSVSREKKESFPLTVTSAQKNPTAFYLCASMMGGGYTFGSGTRLTVV.

J is TRBJ1-3 and V is TRBV20-1; 7 positions match TRBD1. The V gene end was trimmed by 3 bases and the J gene end by 0 bases; junction bases not matched to a gene: 14. CDR3 length: 18 amino acids. CDR1 is DFQATT, CDR2 SNEGSKA, per germline (reference sequence). The CDR3 DNA reads as TGCAGTGCTAGTCAGCCAACCGGGACAGCGACCTCTGGAAACACCATATATTTT. Its translation: CSASQPTGTATSGNTIYF.

The V call is TRBV7-9, the J call TRBJ2-3; 8 positions agree with TRBD2. This CDR3 contains 15 residues. V shed 4 bases and J 4 bases; nucleotides not matched to a gene: 7. Germline V gene data show CDR1 as SEHNR and CDR2 as FQNEAQ (reference sequence). CDR3 DNA: TGTGCCAGCAGCTCCGGGACTAGGGCGCCAGATACGCAGTATTTT. It encodes CASSSGTRAPDTQYF.

The rearrangement joins TRBV19 to TRBJ2-7; 8 bases match TRBD1. The V segment lost 5 bases and the J segment 3 bases; nucleotides outside the gene matches: 6. Germline CDR1 is LNHDA and CDR2 is SQIVND (reference sequence). The CDR3 has 14 residues. The CDR3 region is CASSATGGNYEQYF. The CDR3 DNA sequence: TGTGCCAGTAGTGCTACAGGGGGGAACTACGAGCAGTACTTC.

This clone was seen only a few times. This chain uses TRBV5-5 with TRBJ1-3, with D possibly TRBD1 on 5 matching bases. The CDR3 contains 16 residues. The germline gives CDR1 SGHKS, CDR2 YYEKEE (reference sequence). The V end was cut by 0 bases, the J end by 3 bases, with 13 bases between. Here the CDR3 DNA reads TGTGCCAGCAGCTTGGCCTTAACAGGCAGTGGAAACACCATATATTTT. Translation gives CASSLALTGSGNTIYF.

The J gene is TRBJ2-7, the V gene TRBV21-1; the DNA was not used to check the table's D call, TRBD1. TRBV21-1 counts as a pseudogene. This CDR3 is built from 16 residues. The CDR3 loop is CASSKGRAGGVGEQYF. The CDR3, as DNA: TGTGCCAGCAGCAAAGGGAGGGCAGGGGGCGTCGGCGAGCAGTACTTC.

The CDR3 bases are TGTGCCAGCAGCTTTACGGGGATCTCCTACGAGCAGTACTTC. Amino acids: CASSFTGISYEQYF. The V call is TRBV7-9, the J call TRBJ2-7; D perhaps matches TRBD2 (5 bases). V was trimmed by 3 bases and J by 0 bases, leaving 9 bases between them. In germline, CDR1 is SEHNR, CDR2 FQNEAQ (reference sequence). The CDR3 is 14 amino acids.

The V call is TRBV10-3, the J call TRBJ1-6; no firm D call. Trimming took off 6 bases at V and 5 bases at J, with 11 bases between the two ends. The CDR3 has 14 residues. CDR1 and CDR2 from the germline V gene are ENHRY and SYGVKD. The CDR3 here is CAISRDGDNSPLHF. CDR3 nucleotides: TGTGCCATCAGCCGAGACGGGGATAATTCACCCCTCCACTTT.

DNA of the CDR3: TGTGCCAGCCGGACGGGACAGGGGGCTCACGAGCAGTACTTC. Residues: CASRTGQGAHEQYF. This chain uses TRBV18 with TRBJ2-7, with 12 nucleotides matching TRBD1. V was clipped by 8 bases and J by 5 bases; unmatched bases: 7. CDR3 length: 14 amino acids. Germline V CDR1 and CDR2: KGHSH, LQKENI.

The chain combines TRBV19 with TRBJ1-4; D possibly corresponds to TRBD1 (6 bases). This CDR3 is built from 14 residues. V lost 6 bases to trimming and J lost 5 bases, with 13 bases between them. CDR1 and CDR2 (germline): LNHDA, SQIVND (reference sequence). The CDR3 sequence is CASRATGYNEKLFF. The DNA of the CDR3 is TGTGCCAGTAGGGCGACAGGCTACAATGAAAAACTGTTTTTT.

The V call is TRBV15, the J call TRBJ1-2; 7 bases map to TRBD1. Unmatched junction bases numbered 9, after V lost 0 bases and J lost 2 bases. CDR1 LNHNV and CDR2 YYDKDF come from the germline V gene (reference sequence). There are 17 residues in the CDR3. This chain's CDR3 is CATSRDRQGPLNYGYTF. In nucleotides, the CDR3 is TGTGCCACCAGCAGAGACAGACAGGGACCCCTAAACTATGGCTACACCTTC.